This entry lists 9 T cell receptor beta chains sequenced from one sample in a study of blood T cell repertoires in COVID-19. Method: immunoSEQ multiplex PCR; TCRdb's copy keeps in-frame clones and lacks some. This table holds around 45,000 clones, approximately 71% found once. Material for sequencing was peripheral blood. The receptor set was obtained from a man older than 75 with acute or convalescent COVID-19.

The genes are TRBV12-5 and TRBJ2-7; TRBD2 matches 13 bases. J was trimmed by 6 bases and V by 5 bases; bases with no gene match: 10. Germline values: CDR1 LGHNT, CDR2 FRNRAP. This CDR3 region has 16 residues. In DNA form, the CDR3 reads TGTGCTAGTGGTAAACTCGGGACTAGCGGGAATGGCGAGCAGTACTTC. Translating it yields CASGKLGTSGNGEQYF. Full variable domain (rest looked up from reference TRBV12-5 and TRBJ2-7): DARVTQTPRHKVTEMGQEVTMRCQPILGHNTVFWYRQTMMQGLELLAYFRNRAPLDDSGMPKDRFSAEMPDATLATLKIQPSEPRDSAVYFCASGKLGTSGNGEQYFGPGTRLTVT.

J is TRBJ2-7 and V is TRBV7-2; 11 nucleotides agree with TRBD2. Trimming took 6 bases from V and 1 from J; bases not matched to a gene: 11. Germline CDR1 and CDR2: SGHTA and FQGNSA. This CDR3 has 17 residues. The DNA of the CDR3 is TGTGCCAGCAGGCGAACTAGCGGGGGCCCCGTGTCCTACGAGCAGTACTTC. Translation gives CASRRTSGGPVSYEQYF. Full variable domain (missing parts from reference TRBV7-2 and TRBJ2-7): GAGVSQSPSNKVTEKGKDVELRCDPISGHTALYWYRQSLGQGLEFLIYFQGNSAPDKSGLPSDRFSAERTGGSVSTLTIQRTQQEDSAVYLCASRRTSGGPVSYEQYFGPGTRLTVT.

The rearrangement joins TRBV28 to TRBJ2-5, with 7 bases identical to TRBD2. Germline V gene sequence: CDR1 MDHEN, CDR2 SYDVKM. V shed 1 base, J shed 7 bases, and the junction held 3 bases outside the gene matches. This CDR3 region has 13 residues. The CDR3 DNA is TGTGCCAGCAGTTTATCGCGGGAGCGGACCCAGTACTTC. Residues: CASSLSRERTQYF.

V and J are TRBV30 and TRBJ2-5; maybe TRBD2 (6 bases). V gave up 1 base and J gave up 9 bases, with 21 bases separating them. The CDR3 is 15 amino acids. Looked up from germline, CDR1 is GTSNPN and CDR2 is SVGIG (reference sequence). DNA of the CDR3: TGTGCCTGGAGTGCAGGGACTCATCCCTCTGGGGCCCAGTACTTC. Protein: CAWSAGTHPSGAQYF.

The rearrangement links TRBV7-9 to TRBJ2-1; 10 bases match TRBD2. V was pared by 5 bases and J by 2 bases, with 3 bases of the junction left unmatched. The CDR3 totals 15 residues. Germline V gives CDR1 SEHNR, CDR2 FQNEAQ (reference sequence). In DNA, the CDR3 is TGTGCCAGCAGCACAGCGGGGGGGCCCTACAATGAGCAGTTCTTC. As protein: CASSTAGGPYNEQFF.

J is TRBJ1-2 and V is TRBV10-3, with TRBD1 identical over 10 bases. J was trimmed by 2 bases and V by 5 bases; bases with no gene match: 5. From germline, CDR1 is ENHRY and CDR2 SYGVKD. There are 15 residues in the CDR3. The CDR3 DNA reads TGTGCCATCAGTCCGCGACAGGGGGCAAACTATGGCTACACCTTC. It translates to CAISPRQGANYGYTF.

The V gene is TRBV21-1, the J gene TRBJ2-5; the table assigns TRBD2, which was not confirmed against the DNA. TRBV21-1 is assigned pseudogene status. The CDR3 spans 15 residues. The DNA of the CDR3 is TGTGCCAGCAGTGGGGCTAGCGGGATCCAAGAGACCCAGTACTTC. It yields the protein CASSGASGIQETQYF.

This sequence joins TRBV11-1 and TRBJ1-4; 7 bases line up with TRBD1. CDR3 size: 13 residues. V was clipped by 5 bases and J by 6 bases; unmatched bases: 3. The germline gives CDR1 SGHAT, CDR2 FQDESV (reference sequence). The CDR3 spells CASSPDRDEKLFF. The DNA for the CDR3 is TGTGCCAGCAGCCCTGACAGGGATGAAAAACTGTTTTTT.

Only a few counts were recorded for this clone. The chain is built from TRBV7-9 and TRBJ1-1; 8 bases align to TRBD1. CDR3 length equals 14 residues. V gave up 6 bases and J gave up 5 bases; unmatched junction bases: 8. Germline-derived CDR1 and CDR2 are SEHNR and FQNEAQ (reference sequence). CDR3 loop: CASSYDRGGTEAFF. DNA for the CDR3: TGTGCCAGCAGTTATGACAGGGGAGGTACTGAAGCTTTCTTT.